This T cell receptor (beta chain) derives from a study of blood T cells in healthy people across ages. Study outcomes and limitations: The donors' CMV status was not determined, possibly confounding changes in expanded clonotypes. Per-million-T-cell TCR beta diversity fell roughly linearly with age. Whereas aged donors had fewer naive CD4+ cells, long-lived donors had more of them and higher diversity.

Germline-derived CDR1 and CDR2 are MNHNS and SASEGT. The CDR3 loop spans 17 amino acids. The V end was cut by 1 base, the J end by 0 bases, with 13 bases between. With respect to this clonotype: The antigen is not known.

Through a sample-barcoded 5' primer and a J-beta primer mix, a second PCR was run for roughly 6 to 12 cycles. MiXCR, run by TCRdb on the 5' RACE reads, gives a single entry per CDR3 protein. The data show roughly 790,000 distinct CDR3 sequences, approximately 39% seen once. What was sequenced was blood. The clonotype comes from a woman in her sixties in good health. The chain links TRBV6-1 to TRBJ2-4, with D maybe TRBD2 (6 bases). The CDR3 is CASSEVLEGRAKNIQYF. In DNA, the CDR3 is TGTGCCAGCAGTGAAGTTTTGGAGGGACGAGCCAAAAACATTCAGTACTTC.